The clone carrying this T cell receptor (beta chain) has just one count. The entry originates in a study of T cell changes during pregnancy in multiple sclerosis. V was clipped by 4 bases and J by 4 bases; unmatched bases: 11. The CDR3 runs to 15 residues. Per the germline V gene, CDR1 is SGHDT and CDR2 is YYEEEE. Here immunoSEQ multiplex PCR was the method, and the copy in TCRdb shows in-frame clones only, minus some. The data show more than 55,000 clones, with 90% seen just once and approximately 2.3% held by the top ten. Material: peripheral blood, obtained in the first trimester of pregnancy. The chain employs TRBV5-6 and TRBJ2-7; 7 nucleotides line up with TRBD2. The clonotype was recovered from a female donor in good health, enrolled as a control in a pregnancy study. The CDR3 reads CASSPPPGRGYEQYF. For the CDR3, the DNA is TGTGCCAGCAGCCCCCCGCCGGGGAGGGGTTACGAGCAGTACTTC.